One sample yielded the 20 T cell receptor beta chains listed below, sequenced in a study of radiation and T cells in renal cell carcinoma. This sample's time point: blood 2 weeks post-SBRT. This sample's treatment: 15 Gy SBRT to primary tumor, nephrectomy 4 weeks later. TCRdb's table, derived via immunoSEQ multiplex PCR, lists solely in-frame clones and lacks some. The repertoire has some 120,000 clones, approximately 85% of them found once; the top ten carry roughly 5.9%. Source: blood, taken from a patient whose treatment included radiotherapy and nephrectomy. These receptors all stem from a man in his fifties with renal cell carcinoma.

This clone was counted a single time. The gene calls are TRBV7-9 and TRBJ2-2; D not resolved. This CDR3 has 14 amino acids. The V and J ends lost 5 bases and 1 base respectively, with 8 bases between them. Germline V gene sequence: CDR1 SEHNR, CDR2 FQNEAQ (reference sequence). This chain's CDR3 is CASSPWQNTGELFF. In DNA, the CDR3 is TGTGCCAGCAGCCCGTGGCAGAACACCGGGGAGCTGTTTTTT.

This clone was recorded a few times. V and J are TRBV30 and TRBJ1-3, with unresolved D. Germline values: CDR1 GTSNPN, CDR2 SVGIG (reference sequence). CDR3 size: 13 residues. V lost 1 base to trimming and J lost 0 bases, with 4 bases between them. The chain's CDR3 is CAWSEISGNTIYF. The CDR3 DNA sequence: TGTGCCTGGAGTGAGATCTCTGGAAACACCATATATTTT. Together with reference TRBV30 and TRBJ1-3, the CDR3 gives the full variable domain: SQTIHQWPATLVQPVGSPLSLECTVEGTSNPNLYWYRQAAGRGLQLLFYSVGIGQISSEVPQNLSASRPQDRQFILSSKKLLLSDSGFYLCAWSEISGNTIYFGEGSWLTVV.

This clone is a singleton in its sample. The CDR3 sequence is CAIKLQGVVDEQYF. Written as DNA, the CDR3 is TGTGCCATCAAGCTACAGGGTGTTGTCGACGAGCAGTACTTC. The chain has TRBV10-3 and TRBJ2-7; the D gene is possibly TRBD1 (6 bases). V lost 7 bases to trimming and J lost 5 bases, with 18 bases between them. This CDR3 is built from 14 residues. Germline V gene sequence: CDR1 ENHRY, CDR2 SYGVKD.

The chain's CDR3 is CASSLPVGAADTQYF. The DNA for the CDR3 is TGTGCCAGCAGCTTGCCCGTTGGGGCCGCGGATACGCAGTATTTT. This rearrangement joins TRBV5-4 to TRBJ2-3; maybe TRBD1 (5 bases). The germline gives CDR1 SGHNT, CDR2 YYREEE (reference sequence). This CDR3 spans 15 amino acids. V was trimmed by 1 base and J by 6 bases, leaving 15 bases between them.

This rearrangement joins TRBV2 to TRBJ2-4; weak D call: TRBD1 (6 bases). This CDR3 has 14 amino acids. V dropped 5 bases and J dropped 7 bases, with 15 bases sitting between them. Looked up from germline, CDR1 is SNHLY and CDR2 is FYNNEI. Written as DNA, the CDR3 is TGTGCCAGCAGTACCTCGACAGGTCCTAACATTCAGTACTTC. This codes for CASSTSTGPNIQYF.

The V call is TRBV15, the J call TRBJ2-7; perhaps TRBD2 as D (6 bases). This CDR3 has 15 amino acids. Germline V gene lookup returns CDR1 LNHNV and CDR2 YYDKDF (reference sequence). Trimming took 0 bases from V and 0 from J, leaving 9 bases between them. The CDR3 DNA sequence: TGTGCCACCAGCAGAGATAACGGGGGCTCCTACGAGCAGTACTTC. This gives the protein CATSRDNGGSYEQYF.

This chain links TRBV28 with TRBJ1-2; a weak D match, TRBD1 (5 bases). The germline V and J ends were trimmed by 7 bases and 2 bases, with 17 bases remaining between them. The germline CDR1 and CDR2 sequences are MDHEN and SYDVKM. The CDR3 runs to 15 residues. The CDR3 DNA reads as TGTGCCAGCATTGGGGGGGATCTATGGAACTATGGCTACACCTTC. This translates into CASIGGDLWNYGYTF.

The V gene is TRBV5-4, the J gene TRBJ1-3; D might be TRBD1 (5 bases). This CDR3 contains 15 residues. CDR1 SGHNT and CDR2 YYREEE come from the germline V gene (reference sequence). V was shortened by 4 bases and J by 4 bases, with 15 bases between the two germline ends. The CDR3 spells CASSREAGTGNTIYF. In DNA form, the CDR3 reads TGTGCCAGCAGCCGAGAGGCAGGGACGGGAAACACCATATATTTT.

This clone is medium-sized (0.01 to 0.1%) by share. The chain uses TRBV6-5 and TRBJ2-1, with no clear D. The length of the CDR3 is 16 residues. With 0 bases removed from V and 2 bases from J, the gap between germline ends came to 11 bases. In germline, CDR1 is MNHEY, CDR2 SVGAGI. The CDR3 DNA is TGTGCCAGCAGTTACTCCATAGGGCAAGCCTACAATGAGCAGTTCTTC. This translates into CASSYSIGQAYNEQFF.

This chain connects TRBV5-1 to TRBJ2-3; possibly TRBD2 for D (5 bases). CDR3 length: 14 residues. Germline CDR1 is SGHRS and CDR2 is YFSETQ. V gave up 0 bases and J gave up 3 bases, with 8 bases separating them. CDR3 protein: CASSLEAETDTQYF. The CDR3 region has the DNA TGCGCCAGCAGCTTGGAAGCGGAGACAGATACGCAGTATTTT.

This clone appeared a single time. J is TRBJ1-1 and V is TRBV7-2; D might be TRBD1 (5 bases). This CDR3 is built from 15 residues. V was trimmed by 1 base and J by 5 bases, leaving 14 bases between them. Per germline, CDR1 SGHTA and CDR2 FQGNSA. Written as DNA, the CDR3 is TGTGCCAGCAGCTTAGTGGGAGGGGCTGAAACTGAAGCTTTCTTT. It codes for CASSLVGGAETEAFF.

Here the CDR3 DNA reads TGTGCCAGCTCTGGCCGCTCCTACGAGCAGTACTTC. It is translated as CASSGRSYEQYF. The chain carries TRBV2 and TRBJ2-7; D is unclear. The V and J ends lost 8 bases and 0 bases respectively, with 8 bases between them. This CDR3 comprises 12 residues. The V gene's germline CDR1 is SNHLY and CDR2 FYNNEI.

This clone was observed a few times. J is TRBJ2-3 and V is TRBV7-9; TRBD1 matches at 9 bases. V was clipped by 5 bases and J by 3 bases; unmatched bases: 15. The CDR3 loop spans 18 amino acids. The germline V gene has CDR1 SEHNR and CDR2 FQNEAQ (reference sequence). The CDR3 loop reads CASSPITGDRDKTDTQYF. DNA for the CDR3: TGTGCCAGCAGCCCCATCACTGGGGACAGGGATAAGACAGATACGCAGTATTTT.

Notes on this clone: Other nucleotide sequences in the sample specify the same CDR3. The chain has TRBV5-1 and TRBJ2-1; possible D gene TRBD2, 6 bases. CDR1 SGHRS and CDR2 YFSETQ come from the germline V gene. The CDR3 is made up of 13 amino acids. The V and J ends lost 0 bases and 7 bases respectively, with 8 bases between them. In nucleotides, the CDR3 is TGCGCCAGCAGCTTGGCGGGAGATAATGAGCAGTTCTTC. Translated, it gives CASSLAGDNEQFF.

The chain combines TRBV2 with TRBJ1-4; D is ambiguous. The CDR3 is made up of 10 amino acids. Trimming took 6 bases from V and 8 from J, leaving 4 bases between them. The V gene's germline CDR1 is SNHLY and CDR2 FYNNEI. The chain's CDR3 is CASREEKLFF. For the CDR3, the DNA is TGTGCCAGCAGGGAGGAAAAACTGTTTTTT.

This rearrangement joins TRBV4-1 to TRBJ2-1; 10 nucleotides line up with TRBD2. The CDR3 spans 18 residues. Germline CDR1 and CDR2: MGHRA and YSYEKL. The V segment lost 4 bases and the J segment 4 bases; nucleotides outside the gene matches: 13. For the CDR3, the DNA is TGCGCCAGCAGCCCTGGGGGGGCTAGCGGGAGTTCTTACAATGAGCAGTTCTTC. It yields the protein CASSPGGASGSSYNEQFF.

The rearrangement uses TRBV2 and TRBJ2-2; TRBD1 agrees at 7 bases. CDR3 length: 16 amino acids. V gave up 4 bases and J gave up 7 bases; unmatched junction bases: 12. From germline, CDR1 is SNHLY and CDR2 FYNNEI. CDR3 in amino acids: CASSGYGTVVSGELFF. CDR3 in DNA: TGTGCCAGCAGTGGATACGGGACAGTAGTTAGCGGGGAGCTGTTTTTT.

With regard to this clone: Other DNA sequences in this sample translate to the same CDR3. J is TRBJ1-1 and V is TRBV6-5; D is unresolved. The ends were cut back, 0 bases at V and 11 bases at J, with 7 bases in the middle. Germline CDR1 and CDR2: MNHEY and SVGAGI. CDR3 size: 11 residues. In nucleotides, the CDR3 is TGTGCCAGCAGTTACTCAGGAGGTGCTTTCTTT. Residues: CASSYSGGAFF.

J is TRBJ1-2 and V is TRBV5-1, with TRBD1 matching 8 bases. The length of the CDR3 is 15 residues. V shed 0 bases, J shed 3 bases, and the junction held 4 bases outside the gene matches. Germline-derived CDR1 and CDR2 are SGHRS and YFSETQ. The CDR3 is CASSLVGQDDYGYTF. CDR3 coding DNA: TGCGCCAGCAGCTTGGTGGGACAGGATGACTATGGCTACACCTTC. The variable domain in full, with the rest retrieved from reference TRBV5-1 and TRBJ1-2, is KAGVTQTPRYLIKTRGQQVTLSCSPISGHRSVSWYQQTPGQGLQFLFEYFSETQRNKGNFPGRFSGRQFSNSRSEMNVSTLELGDSALYLCASSLVGQDDYGYTFGSGTRLTVV.

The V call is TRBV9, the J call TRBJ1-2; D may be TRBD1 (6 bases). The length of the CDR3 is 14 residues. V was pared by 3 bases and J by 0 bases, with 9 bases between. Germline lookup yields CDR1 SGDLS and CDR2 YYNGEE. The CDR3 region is CASSATGANYGYTF. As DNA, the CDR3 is TGTGCCAGCAGCGCGACAGGAGCTAACTATGGCTACACCTTC.